This is a list of T cell receptor beta chains from one sample in a study of beta chain features in type 1 diabetes. Using immunoSEQ multiplex PCR, the repertoire was profiled, and TCRdb retains in-frame clones only, with some absent. The repertoire has about 280,000 clones, about 15% of them found once; the top ten carry less than 0.02%. Specimen: naive CD4+ T cells from blood. These receptors were taken from a man between 18 and 29 years old with type 1 diabetes. Both conserved end residues are part of each CDR3. The order of the fields is V gene, J gene, CDR3 protein.

>TRBV21-1|TRBJ2-7
CASSKGTSYEQYF
>TRBV5-1|TRBJ2-5
CASSLMGLAGLQETQYF
>TRBV29-1|TRBJ2-7
CSVQTSYEQYF
>TRBV5-1|TRBJ1-1
CASSLQGVGGDPEAFF
>TRBV18|TRBJ1-5
CASSPPTTAGGNQPQHF
>TRBV28|TRBJ2-7
CASSSLQGTVEQYF
>TRBV5-1|TRBJ2-1
CASSLGGSGAEYEQFF
>TRBV18|TRBJ2-1
CASSPSGTADNEQFF
>TRBV7-2|TRBJ1-2
CASSSDRVSSYGYTF
>TRBV27|TRBJ2-7
CASSLSGTGRQYF
>TRBV10-3|TRBJ2-2
CAISPTGGGGELFF
>TRBV7-2|TRBJ2-1
CASSRQGVEQFF
>TRBV14|TRBJ2-5
CASSQKEGGPKTQYF
>TRBV10-1|TRBJ2-7
CASSDTGTGTYEQYF
>TRBV7-9|TRBJ2-5
CASSPRGGTQYF
>TRBV27|TRBJ2-5
CASSSGAYQETQYF
>TRBV7-2|TRBJ2-7
CATGGGPFYEQYF
>TRBV4-1|TRBJ2-7
CASSQGLYNGQGNF
>TRBV28|TRBJ2-7
CASSPSPDWSSYEQYF
>TRBV18|TRBJ2-5
CASSPQSTAQETQYF